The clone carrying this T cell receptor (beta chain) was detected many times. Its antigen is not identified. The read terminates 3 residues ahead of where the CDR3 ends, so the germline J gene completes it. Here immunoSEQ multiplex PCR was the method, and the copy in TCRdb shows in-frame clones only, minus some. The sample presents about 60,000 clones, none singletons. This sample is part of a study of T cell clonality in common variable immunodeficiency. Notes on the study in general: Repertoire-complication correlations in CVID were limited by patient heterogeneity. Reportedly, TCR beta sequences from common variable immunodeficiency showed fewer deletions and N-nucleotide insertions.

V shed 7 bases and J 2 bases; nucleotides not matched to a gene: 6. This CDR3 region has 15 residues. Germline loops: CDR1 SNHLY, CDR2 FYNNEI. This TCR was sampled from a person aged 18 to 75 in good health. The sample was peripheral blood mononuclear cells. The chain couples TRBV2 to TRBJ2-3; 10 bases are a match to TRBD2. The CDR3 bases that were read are TGTGCCAGCACCCCGGGACTAGCGAACACAGATACG. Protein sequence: CASTPGLANTDT. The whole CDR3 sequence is CASTPGLANTDTQYF.